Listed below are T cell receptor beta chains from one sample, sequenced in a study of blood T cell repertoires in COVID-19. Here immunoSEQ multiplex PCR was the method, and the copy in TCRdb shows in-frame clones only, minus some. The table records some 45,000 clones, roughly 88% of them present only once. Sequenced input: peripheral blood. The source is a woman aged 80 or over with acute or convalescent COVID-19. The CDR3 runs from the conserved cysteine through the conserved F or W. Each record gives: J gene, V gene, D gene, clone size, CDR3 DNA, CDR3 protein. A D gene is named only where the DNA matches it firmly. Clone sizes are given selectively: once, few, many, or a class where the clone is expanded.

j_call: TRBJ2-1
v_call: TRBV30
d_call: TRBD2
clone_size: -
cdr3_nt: TGTGCCTGGGGCACCGAGCGGGAGAGGGTCGGGTCCTACAATGAGCAGTTCTTC
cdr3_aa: CAWGTERERVGSYNEQFF

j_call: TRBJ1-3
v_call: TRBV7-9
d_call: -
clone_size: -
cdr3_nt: TGTGCCAGCAGCTTAGGGAGTCCTGGAAACACCATATATTTT
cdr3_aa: CASSLGSPGNTIYF

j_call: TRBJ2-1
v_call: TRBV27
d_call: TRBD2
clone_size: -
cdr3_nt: TGTGCCAGCAGTGAGGTGCGGGAGGCACGTCGAACGAACAATGAGCAGTTCTTC
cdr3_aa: CASSEVREARRTNNEQFF

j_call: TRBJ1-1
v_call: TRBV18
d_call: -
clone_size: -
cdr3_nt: TGTGCCAGCTCACCGACAGCCGTACAAAGCAACACTGAAGCTTTCTTT
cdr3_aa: CASSPTAVQSNTEAFF

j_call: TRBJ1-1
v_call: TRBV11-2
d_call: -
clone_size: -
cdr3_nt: TGTGCCAGCAGCTTAGATTTCGCGGCGCGGAACACTGAAGCTTTCTTT
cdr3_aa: CASSLDFAARNTEAFF

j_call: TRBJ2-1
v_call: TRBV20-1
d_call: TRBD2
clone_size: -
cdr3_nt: TGCAGTGCCCCTAGCGGGATAGAGTTCTTC
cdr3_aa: CSAPSGIEFF

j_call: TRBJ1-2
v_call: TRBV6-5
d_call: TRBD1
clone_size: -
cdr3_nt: TGTGCCAGCACGCCTACAGGGGGCGTAAGCCATGGCTACACCTTC
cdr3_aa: CASTPTGGVSHGYTF

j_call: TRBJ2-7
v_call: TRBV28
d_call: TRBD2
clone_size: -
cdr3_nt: TGTGCCACCGCTAGCGGGAGCCTTGACGAGCAGTACTTC
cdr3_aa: CATASGSLDEQYF

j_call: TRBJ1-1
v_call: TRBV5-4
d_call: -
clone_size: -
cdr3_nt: TGTGCCAGCAGCTTGGCCTGGGACTCGAACACTGAAGCTTTCTTT
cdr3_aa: CASSLAWDSNTEAFF

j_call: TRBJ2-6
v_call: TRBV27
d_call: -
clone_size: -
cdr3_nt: TGTGCCAGCAGTTACCTCGAGAACTCTGGGGCCAACGTCCTGACTTTC
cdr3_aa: CASSYLENSGANVLTF

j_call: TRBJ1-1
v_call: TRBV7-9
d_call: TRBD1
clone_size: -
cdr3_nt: TGTGCCAGCAGCTTAGGAGGGGGCGACGGCACTGAAGCTTTCTTT
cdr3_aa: CASSLGGGDGTEAFF

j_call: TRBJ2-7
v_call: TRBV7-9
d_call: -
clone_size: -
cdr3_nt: TGTGCCAGCATTCCGAGGGATGGGCTCTACGAGCAGTACTTC
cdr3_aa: CASIPRDGLYEQYF

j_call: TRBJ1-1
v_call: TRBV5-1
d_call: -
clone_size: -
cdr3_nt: TGCGCCAGCAGCCCCGAGGTTGTCGACACTGAAGCTTTCTTT
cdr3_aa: CASSPEVVDTEAFF

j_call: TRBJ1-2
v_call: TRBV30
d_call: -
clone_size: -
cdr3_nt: TGTGCCTGGAGCCCGACTCCTAACTATGGCTACACCTTC
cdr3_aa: CAWSPTPNYGYTF

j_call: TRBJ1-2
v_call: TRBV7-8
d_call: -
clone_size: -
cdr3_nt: TGTGCCAGCAGCTTAGCCCAGGGAATTAACTATGGCTACACCTTC
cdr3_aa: CASSLAQGINYGYTF

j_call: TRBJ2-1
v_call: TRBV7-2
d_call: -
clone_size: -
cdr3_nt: TGTGCCAGCAGCCCCCGGATGCAGGTCAGCAAGTTCTTC
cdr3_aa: CASSPRMQVSKFF

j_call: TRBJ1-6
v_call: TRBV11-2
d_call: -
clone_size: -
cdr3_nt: TGTGCCAGCAGCTTATGGGAGAGGCAGGGAGGTCCCCTCCACTTT
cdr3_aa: CASSLWERQGGPLHF

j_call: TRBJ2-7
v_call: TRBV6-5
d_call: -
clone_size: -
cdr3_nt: TGTGCCAGCCATAGTTCGGGCGAGCAGTACTTC
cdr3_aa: CASHSSGEQYF

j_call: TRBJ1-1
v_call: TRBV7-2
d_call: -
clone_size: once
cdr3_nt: TGTGCCAGCAGCTTAGAGACCGGGGAAGCTTTCTTT
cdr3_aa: CASSLETGEAFF

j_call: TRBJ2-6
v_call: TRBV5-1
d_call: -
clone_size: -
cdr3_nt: TGCGCCAGCAGCTTTGAGGGCTTGGGGGCCAACGTCCTGACTTTC
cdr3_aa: CASSFEGLGANVLTF

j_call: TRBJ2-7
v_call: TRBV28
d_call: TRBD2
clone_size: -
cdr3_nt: TGTGCCAGCAGTTCCCCAGCGGGAGCGGTGAACGAGCAGTACTTC
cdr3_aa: CASSSPAGAVNEQYF

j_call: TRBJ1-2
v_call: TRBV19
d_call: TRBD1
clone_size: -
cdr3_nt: TGTGCCAGTAGACGAAGACAGGGCGGCAGGGGCTACACCTTC
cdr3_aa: CASRRRQGGRGYTF

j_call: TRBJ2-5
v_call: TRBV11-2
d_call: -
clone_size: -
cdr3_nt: TGTGCCAGCAGCGGGAGAGGTGCCGGGGAGACCCAGTACTTC
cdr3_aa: CASSGRGAGETQYF

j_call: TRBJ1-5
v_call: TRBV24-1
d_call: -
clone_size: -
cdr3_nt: TGTGCTACCAACGGGGATAGCAATCAGCCCCAGCATTTT
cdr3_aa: CATNGDSNQPQHF

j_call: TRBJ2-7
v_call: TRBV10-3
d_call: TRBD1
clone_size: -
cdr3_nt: TGTGCCATCAGTGAGGCTCGGGACAGGGTGCCCGAGCAGTACTTC
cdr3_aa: CAISEARDRVPEQYF

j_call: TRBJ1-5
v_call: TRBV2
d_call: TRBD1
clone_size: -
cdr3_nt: TGTGCCAGCAGTAGGACAGGGATAATTACCTATGGCAATCAGCCCCAGCATTTT
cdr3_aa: CASSRTGIITYGNQPQHF

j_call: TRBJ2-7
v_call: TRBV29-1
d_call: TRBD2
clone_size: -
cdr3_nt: TGCAGCGTTGAGCTGACTAGCGGGCTCCAGTACTTC
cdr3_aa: CSVELTSGLQYF

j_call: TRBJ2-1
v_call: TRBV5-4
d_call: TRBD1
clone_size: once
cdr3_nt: TGTGCCAGCAGCTTGGGGGACAGGGTCTGGAATGAGCAGTTCTTC
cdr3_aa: CASSLGDRVWNEQFF

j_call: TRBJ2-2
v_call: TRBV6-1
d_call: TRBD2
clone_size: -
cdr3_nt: TGTGCCAGCAGTGAACGGTCTAGCGGGAGGGCGAACACCGGGGAGCTGTTTTTT
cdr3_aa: CASSERSSGRANTGELFF

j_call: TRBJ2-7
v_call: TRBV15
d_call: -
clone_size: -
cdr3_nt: TGTGCCACTGGAGGGACTTTCCGCTCCTACGAGCAGTACTTC
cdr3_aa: CATGGTFRSYEQYF

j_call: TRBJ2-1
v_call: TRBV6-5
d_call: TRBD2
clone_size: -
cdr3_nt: TGTGCCAGCAGATCCCCCGGGACTAGTTTTGTCTTC
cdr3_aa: CASRSPGTSFVF

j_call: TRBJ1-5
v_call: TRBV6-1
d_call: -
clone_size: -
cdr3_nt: TGTGCCAGCAGTGAAGCCCAGGTGAATCAGCCCCAGCATTTT
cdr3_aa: CASSEAQVNQPQHF

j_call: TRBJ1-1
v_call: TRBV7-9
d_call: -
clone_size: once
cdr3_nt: TGTGCCAGCAGCCAAGATGGCGGTGAAGCTTTCTTT
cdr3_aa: CASSQDGGEAFF

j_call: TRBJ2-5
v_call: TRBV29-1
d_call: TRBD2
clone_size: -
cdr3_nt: TGCAGCCTCGGGAGGGCGGGGACCCAGTACTTC
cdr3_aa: CSLGRAGTQYF

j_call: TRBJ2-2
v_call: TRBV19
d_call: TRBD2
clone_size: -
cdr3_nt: TGTGCCAGTAGTATCCAGGGACTAGCGGGCTTAACCGGGGAGCTGTTTTTT
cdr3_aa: CASSIQGLAGLTGELFF

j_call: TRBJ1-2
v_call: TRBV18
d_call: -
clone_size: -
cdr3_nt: TGTGCCAGCTCACCACCCGGGACAAGGCTGGATGGCTACACCTTC
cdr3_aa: CASSPPGTRLDGYTF

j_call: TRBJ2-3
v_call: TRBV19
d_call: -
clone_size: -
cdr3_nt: TGTGCCACCAAGATTCAGATCGTAAGCACAGATACGCAGTATTTT
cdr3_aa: CATKIQIVSTDTQYF

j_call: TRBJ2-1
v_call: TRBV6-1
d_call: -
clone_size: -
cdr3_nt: TGTGCCAGCAGTGTCATACTAGTCCCCTCCTACAATGAGCAGTTCTTC
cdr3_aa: CASSVILVPSYNEQFF

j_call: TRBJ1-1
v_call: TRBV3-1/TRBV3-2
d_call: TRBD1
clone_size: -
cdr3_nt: TGTGCCAGCAGCCAAACCCCCCGGACGACAGGGGGCGTCACTGAAGCTTTCTTT
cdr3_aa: CASSQTPRTTGGVTEAFF

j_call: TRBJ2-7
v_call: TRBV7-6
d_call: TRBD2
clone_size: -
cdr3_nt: TGTGCCAGCAGCTTAGATAGCGGGAGTAGGTACGAGCAGTACTTC
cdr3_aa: CASSLDSGSRYEQYF

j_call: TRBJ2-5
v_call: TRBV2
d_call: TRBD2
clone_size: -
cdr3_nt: TGTGCCAGCAGCCCCGGACTAGCGGGATTAAGACAAGAGACCCAGTACTTC
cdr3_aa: CASSPGLAGLRQETQYF

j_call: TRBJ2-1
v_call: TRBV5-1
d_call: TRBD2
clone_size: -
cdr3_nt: TGCGCCAGCAGCCTAGCGGGAGATAGCTCCTACAATGAGCAGTTCTTC
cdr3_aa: CASSLAGDSSYNEQFF

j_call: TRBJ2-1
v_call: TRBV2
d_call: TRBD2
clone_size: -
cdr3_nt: TGTGCCAGCAGCAGGACTAGCGGGAGTTACACTGAGCAGTTCTTC
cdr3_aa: CASSRTSGSYTEQFF

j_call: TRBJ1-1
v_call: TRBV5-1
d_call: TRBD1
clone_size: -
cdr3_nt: TGCGCCAGCAGCCCGATACAGGGGGCTGAAGCTTTCTTT
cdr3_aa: CASSPIQGAEAFF

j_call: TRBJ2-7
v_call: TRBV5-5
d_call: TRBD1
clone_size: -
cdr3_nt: TGTGCCAGCAGCGCCCTGGGAAGGACAGGGGCATCCTACGAGCAGTACTTC
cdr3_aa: CASSALGRTGASYEQYF